These 9 T cell receptor beta chains came from one sample sequenced in a study of blood T cell repertoires in COVID-19. Libraries were prepared by immunoSEQ multiplex PCR; TCRdb keeps only in-frame clonotypes and omits some of them. Here the sample spans 270,000 or so clones, 70% to 90% being singletons. Sequencing was carried out using PBMCs or T cells enriched from blood (not recorded which). These receptors were taken from a woman aged 35 to 49 with acute COVID-19.

The chain joins TRBV21-1 to TRBJ1-2. TRBV21-1 has pseudogene status. This CDR3 is 15 amino acids long. The DNA for the CDR3 is TGTGCCAGCAGGAAGGCTTTTTGGGGGGTTTATGGCTACACCTTC. As protein: CASRKAFWGVYGYTF.

This chain joins TRBV6-5 and TRBJ1-4; tentative D call: TRBD1 (6 bases). The CDR3 loop spans 15 amino acids. Germline V gives CDR1 MNHEY, CDR2 SVGAGI. Trimming took off 6 bases at V and 11 bases at J, with 22 bases between the two ends. The CDR3 DNA sequence: TGTGCCAGCAGCCACGACAGGATTCAGGCTCGTAAACTGTTTTTT. It translates to CASSHDRIQARKLFF.

The CDR3 here is CASSEASRATEAFF. CDR3 nucleotide sequence: TGTGCCAGCAGTGAAGCGTCCAGGGCCACTGAAGCTTTCTTT. V is TRBV2 and J is TRBJ1-1, with a tentative D call TRBD1 (5 bases). This CDR3 is 14 amino acids long. V was trimmed by 0 bases and J by 4 bases, leaving 9 bases between them. Germline V gene lookup returns CDR1 SNHLY and CDR2 FYNNEI.

The chain recombines TRBV20-1 with TRBJ1-1; 9 bases align to TRBD1. Germline-derived CDR1 and CDR2 are DFQATT and SNEGSKA (reference sequence). This CDR3 spans 11 amino acids. Germline trimming cut 6 bases from V and 10 bases from J; bases unmatched to any gene: 6. The CDR3 is CSARTGGPAFF. In DNA form, the CDR3 reads TGCAGTGCAAGAACAGGGGGCCCAGCTTTCTTT.

In the case of this clone: This sample includes further DNA sequences coding for the same CDR3. The J gene is TRBJ2-7, the V gene TRBV7-6; D unresolved. The CDR3 is 13 residues long. Germline assignment: CDR1 SGHVS and CDR2 FNYEAQ. V dropped 1 base and J dropped 3 bases, with 7 bases sitting between them. DNA for the CDR3: TGTGCCAGCAGCTTAGGGCCGAACTACGAGCAGTACGTC. As protein: CASSLGPNYEQYV.

The rearrangement links TRBV2 to TRBJ1-4, with D uncertain. Per germline, CDR1 SNHLY and CDR2 FYNNEI. The CDR3 sequence is 14 residues long. Trimming left V 3 bases short and J 12 bases short, with 17 bases between. The CDR3 here is CASSEWAIGKQLFF. The CDR3 DNA reads TGTGCCAGCAGTGAGTGGGCCATCGGGAAGCAACTGTTTTTT.

V and J are TRBV7-3 and TRBJ2-3; perhaps TRBD2 as D (6 bases). CDR3 length: 13 amino acids. Germline-derived CDR1 and CDR2 are SGHTA and FQGTGA. V lost 6 bases to trimming and J lost 5 bases, with 12 bases between them. The DNA of the CDR3 is TGTGCCAGCAGTTCGGGACTGAAAGATACGCAGTATTTT. The encoded protein is CASSSGLKDTQYF.

The chain is built from TRBV7-8 and TRBJ1-3; possibly TRBD1 for D (6 bases). With 5 bases removed from V and 1 base from J, the gap between germline ends came to 18 bases. The CDR3 length is 17 residues. From germline, CDR1 is SGHVS and CDR2 FQNEAQ. The CDR3 DNA reads as TGTGCCAGCAGCCGAGCCACTACAGGGTTTTCTGGAAACACCATATATTTT. Its translation is CASSRATTGFSGNTIYF.

The chain has TRBV27 and TRBJ2-1; D perhaps matches TRBD1 (6 bases). The CDR3 consists of 18 residues. The germline V gene has CDR1 MNHEY and CDR2 SMNVEV (reference sequence). Trimming removed 3 bases at V and 0 bases at J, with 18 bases between. CDR3 sequence: CASSFEAGGSYSYNEQFF. The CDR3 nucleotides read TGTGCCAGCAGTTTCGAGGCTGGGGGCAGCTACTCCTACAATGAGCAGTTCTTC.